One and the same sample provided the 14 T cell receptor beta chains below, sequenced in a study of blood T cell repertoires in COVID-19. Clones were read by immunoSEQ multiplex PCR, and TCRdb kept only the in-frame ones, dropping some. This sample carries around 190,000 clones, approximately 89% of them seen once, and the ten largest clones take around 7.5%. Sequenced material: peripheral blood. Receptors were obtained from a woman aged 60 to 75 with acute or convalescent COVID-19.

The genes are TRBV5-1 and TRBJ1-3; D may be TRBD1 (5 bases). The CDR3 runs to 13 residues. CDR1 and CDR2 from the germline V gene are SGHRS and YFSETQ. The V gene lost 3 bases and the J gene lost 4 bases, with 8 bases spanning the gap. The CDR3 coding sequence is TGCGCCAGCAGCTCCAGGGTCGGAAACACCATATATTTT. Encoded protein: CASSSRVGNTIYF. The variable domain in full, with the rest retrieved from reference TRBV5-1 and TRBJ1-3, is KAGVTQTPRYLIKTRGQQVTLSCSPISGHRSVSWYQQTPGQGLQFLFEYFSETQRNKGNFPGRFSGRQFSNSRSEMNVSTLELGDSALYLCASSSRVGNTIYFGEGSWLTVV.

V gene TRBV29-1 combines with J gene TRBJ2-2; a possible D gene is TRBD1 (6 bases). The germline V gene encodes CDR1 SQVTM and CDR2 ANQGSEA. The germline V and J ends were trimmed by 6 bases and 5 bases, with 16 bases remaining between them. This CDR3 is built from 14 residues. In DNA form, the CDR3 reads TGCAGCGTACTATGGACAGAGGTGACCGGGGAGCTGTTTTTT. It yields the protein CSVLWTEVTGELFF.

V is TRBV19 and J is TRBJ2-1; the D gene is possibly TRBD2 (5 bases). The CDR3 sequence is 16 residues long. V lost 7 bases to trimming and J lost 1 base, with 17 bases between them. Germline values: CDR1 LNHDA, CDR2 SQIVND (reference sequence). The CDR3 loop is CASIRTATTSYNEQFF. CDR3 bases: TGTGCCAGTATTCGGACTGCCACAACATCCTACAATGAGCAGTTCTTC.

The V gene is TRBV3-1 (or the pseudogene TRBV3-2), the J gene TRBJ2-4; D is unclear. CDR1 is LGHDT and CDR2 is YNNKEL in the germline V gene (reference sequence). The CDR3 length is 14 residues. V lost 4 bases to trimming and J lost 5 bases, with 12 bases between them. CDR3 residues: CASSRGGGENIQYF. The DNA for the CDR3 is TGTGCCAGCAGCCGAGGTGGTGGTGAAAACATTCAGTACTTC.

The rearrangement links TRBV27 to TRBJ2-7; D unresolved. V was cut by 4 bases and J by 6 bases, with 10 bases left in between. This CDR3 comprises 12 residues. Germline V CDR1 and CDR2: MNHEY, SMNVEV (reference sequence). Here the CDR3 reads CASSSWPFEQYF. The CDR3 coding sequence is TGTGCCAGCAGTTCCTGGCCCTTCGAGCAGTACTTC.

The sample holds one count of this clone. The V and J genes are TRBV6-2 or TRBV6-3 and TRBJ2-3; TRBD2 aligns across 7 bases. V shed 2 bases, J shed 5 bases, and the junction held 16 bases outside the gene matches. This CDR3 region has 18 residues. Germline V gene data show CDR1 as MNHEY and CDR2 as SVGEGT. The CDR3 bases are TGTGCCAGCAGTTACGACCGTAGCAAGGCGGGAGTTGTAGATACGCAGTATTTT. This encodes CASSYDRSKAGVVDTQYF.

This chain joins TRBV30 and TRBJ1-5; perhaps TRBD1 as D (5 bases). V gave up 0 bases and J gave up 4 bases, with 19 bases separating them. The CDR3 loop spans 17 amino acids. Germline-derived CDR1 and CDR2 are GTSNPN and SVGIG (reference sequence). The CDR3 loop is CAWSVGQGVAGNQPQHF. In nucleotides, the CDR3 is TGTGCCTGGAGTGTAGGGCAGGGAGTTGCGGGAAATCAGCCCCAGCATTTT.

The chain couples TRBV28 to TRBJ2-7; D remains unclear. The CDR3 has 12 amino acids. Germline values: CDR1 MDHEN, CDR2 SYDVKM. V gave up 4 bases and J gave up 5 bases, with 9 bases separating them. The CDR3 nucleotides read TGTGCCAGCAGTTCGTCTAGTAACGAGCAGTACTTC. As protein: CASSSSSNEQYF.

This clone has just one count. J is TRBJ2-7 and V is TRBV2; D remains ambiguous. Between the trimmed V and J ends, which lost 4 bases and 2 bases, there was a span of 24 bases. The CDR3 sequence is 18 residues long. The germline V gene has CDR1 SNHLY and CDR2 FYNNEI. The CDR3 sequence is CASSAQGELFPRPYEQYV. The DNA of the CDR3 is TGTGCCAGCAGTGCACAAGGAGAACTTTTTCCCCGTCCCTACGAGCAGTACGTC.

The chain recombines TRBV7-8 with TRBJ2-5; 13 bases line up with TRBD2. The CDR3 extends over 16 amino acids. With 5 bases clipped from V and 0 bases from J, the junction kept 3 bases outside the gene matches. The germline gives CDR1 SGHVS, CDR2 FQNEAQ. CDR3 amino acids: CASSKGLAGYQETQYF. The CDR3 DNA sequence: TGTGCCAGCAGCAAGGGACTAGCGGGATACCAAGAGACCCAGTACTTC.

There are a few counts of this clone. J is TRBJ1-3 and V is TRBV2; D gene uncertain. The germline V gene encodes CDR1 SNHLY and CDR2 FYNNEI. The ends were cut back, 3 bases at V and 4 bases at J, with 13 bases in the middle. The CDR3 extends over 15 amino acids. CDR3 nucleotide sequence: TGTGCCAGCAGTGACGAACTTTCGGGGGGAAACACCATATATTTT. Translation gives CASSDELSGGNTIYF.

This clone was seen once. V and J are TRBV5-1 and TRBJ1-6; D is unresolved. The germline gives CDR1 SGHRS, CDR2 YFSETQ. The CDR3 covers 14 residues. V was trimmed by 2 bases and J by 10 bases, leaving 13 bases between them. The CDR3 bases are TGCGCCAGCAGCTTAGTGGGTGGGAGCTCACCCCTCCACTTT. Translation: CASSLVGGSSPLHF. Filled out from reference TRBV5-1 and TRBJ1-6, the complete variable domain reads KAGVTQTPRYLIKTRGQQVTLSCSPISGHRSVSWYQQTPGQGLQFLFEYFSETQRNKGNFPGRFSGRQFSNSRSEMNVSTLELGDSALYLCASSLVGGSSPLHFGNGTRLTVT.

The chain combines TRBV28 with TRBJ1-5; no definite D call. The CDR3 contains 14 residues. V gave up 5 bases and J gave up 6 bases, with 14 bases separating them. Looked up from germline, CDR1 is MDHEN and CDR2 is SYDVKM. The CDR3 DNA reads as TGTGCCAGCAGTAATGAAGGACTGAGTCAGCCCCAGCATTTT. Protein product: CASSNEGLSQPQHF.

This sequence joins TRBV25-1 and TRBJ1-1, with D hard to call. The germline V and J ends were trimmed by 7 bases and 1 base, with 10 bases remaining between them. The CDR3 has 13 residues. The germline V gene has CDR1 MGHDK and CDR2 SYGVNS. In DNA, the CDR3 is TGTGCCAGCACCACCCCGAGGAACACTGAAGCTTTCTTT. It is translated as CASTTPRNTEAFF.